Given below is one T cell receptor (beta chain) in context. Only in-frame clones appear in the TCRdb table, and some are missing; sequencing was by immunoSEQ multiplex PCR. Altogether under 350,000 clones are present, roughly 89% being singletons, with the ten largest covering 4.6%. These data originate in a study of blood T cell repertoires in COVID-19. The CDR3 is 15 residues long. Germline V CDR1 and CDR2: LNHDA, SQIVND (reference sequence). V lost 5 bases to trimming and J lost 2 bases; unmatched junction nucleotides: 6. The sample consisted of peripheral blood. The receptor was derived from a man aged 35-49 years with acute or convalescent COVID-19. The V call is TRBV19, the J call TRBJ2-7, with 10 positions matching TRBD2. CDR3 sequence reads: CASSSAGGLTYEQYF. The CDR3 nucleotides read TGTGCCAGTAGTTCAGCGGGGGGGCTTACCTACGAGCAGTACTTC. Full variable domain (rest looked up from reference TRBV19 and TRBJ2-7): DGGITQSPKYLFRKEGQNVTLSCEQNLNHDAMYWYRQDPGQGLRLIYYSQIVNDFQKGDIAEGYSVSREKKESFPLTVTSAQKNPTAFYLCASSSAGGLTYEQYFGPGTRLTVT.